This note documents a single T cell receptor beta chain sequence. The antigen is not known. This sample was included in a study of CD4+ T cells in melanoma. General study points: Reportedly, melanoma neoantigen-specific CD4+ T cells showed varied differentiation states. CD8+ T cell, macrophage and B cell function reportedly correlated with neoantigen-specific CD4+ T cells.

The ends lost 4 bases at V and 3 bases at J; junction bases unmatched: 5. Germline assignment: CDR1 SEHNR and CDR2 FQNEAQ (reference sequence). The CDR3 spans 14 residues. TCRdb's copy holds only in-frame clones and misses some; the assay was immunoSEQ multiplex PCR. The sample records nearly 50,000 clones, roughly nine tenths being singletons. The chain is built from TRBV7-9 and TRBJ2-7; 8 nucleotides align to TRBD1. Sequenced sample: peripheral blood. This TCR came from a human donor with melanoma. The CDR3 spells CASSSDRDYYEQYF. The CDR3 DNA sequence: TGTGCCAGCAGCTCGGACAGGGATTACTACGAGCAGTACTTC. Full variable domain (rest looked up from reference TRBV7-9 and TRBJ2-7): DTGVSQNPRHKITKRGQNVTFRCDPISEHNRLYWYRQTLGQGPEFLTYFQNEAQLEKSRLLSDRFSAERPKGSFSTLEIQRTEQGDSAMYLCASSSDRDYYEQYFGPGTRLTVT.